The rows below give T cell receptor beta chains drawn from one sample of a study of T-cell reconstitution after alpha-beta-depleted transplantation in children. TCRdb recomputed calls from the PCR reads with MiXCR, one row per CDR3 protein. The data contain a few hundred thousand distinct CDR3 sequences, over 40% of them singletons. This specimen was PBMCs, taken before TCRalphabeta/CD19-depleted stem cell transplant. These receptors were obtained from a girl aged 2-10 years with aplastic anemia, due to receive a stem cell transplant. CDR3s include the opening cysteine and the closing phenylalanine or tryptophan. D genes are given only for firm matches. Where a row states a size, it is once, few, many or the class of an expanded clone; other rows omit it.

cdr3_aa | cdr3_nt | clone_size | j_call | d_call | cdr3_length | v_call
CASSQQGLWETQYF | TGTGCCAGCAGCCAACAGGGTTTGTGGGAGACCCAGTACTTC | . | TRBJ2-5 | . | 14 | TRBV6-1
CASSILRHNEQFF | TGTGCCAGTAGTATTTTGAGACACAATGAGCAGTTCTTC | many | TRBJ2-1 | . | 13 | TRBV19
CASSQDLQGYQPQHF | TGCGCCAGCAGCCAAGATCTTCAGGGGTATCAGCCCCAGCATTTT | few | TRBJ1-5 | . | 15 | TRBV4-1
CATSDPAGTSTDTQYF | TGTGCCACCAGTGATCCGGCCGGGACTAGCACAGATACGCAGTATTTT | few | TRBJ2-3 | . | 16 | TRBV24-1
CASSQGVWGTQYF | TGCGCCAGCAGCCAAGGAGTATGGGGGACCCAGTACTTC | . | TRBJ2-5 | . | 13 | TRBV4-3
CAWARQVNTEAFF | TGTGCCTGGGCAAGGCAGGTGAACACTGAAGCTTTCTTT | . | TRBJ1-1 | . | 13 | TRBV30
CSAHDRGINGYTF | TGCAGTGCTCACGACAGGGGGATAAATGGCTACACCTTC | few | TRBJ1-2 | TRBD1 | 13 | TRBV20-1
CASSPVGGVISYEQYF | TGCGCCAGCAGCCCCGTAGGGGGAGTCATCTCCTACGAGCAGTACTTC | . | TRBJ2-7 | . | 16 | TRBV5-1
CASSLEGPPSAQYF | TGTGCCAGCAGCTTAGAGGGGCCTCCGTCGGCCCAGTACTTC | few | TRBJ2-5 | . | 14 | TRBV7-6
CATSRDLREKETQYF | TGTGCCACCAGCAGAGATCTACGCGAAAAGGAGACCCAGTACTTC | . | TRBJ2-5 | . | 15 | TRBV15
CASSKRLTDTQYF | TGTGCCAGCAGCAAAAGATTGACAGATACGCAGTATTTT | many | TRBJ2-3 | . | 13 | TRBV5-6
CASSFDDRDNQPQHF | TGTGCCAGCAGTTTTGACGACAGGGACAATCAGCCCCAGCATTTT | few | TRBJ1-5 | TRBD1 | 15 | TRBV6-5
CASSLRGGAPSYNEQFF | TGCGCCAGCAGCCTCAGGGGGGGGGCGCCTTCCTACAATGAGCAGTTCTTC | few | TRBJ2-1 | . | 17 | TRBV5-1
CASSRSGARNQPQHF | TGTGCCAGCAGTCGGTCAGGGGCCCGGAATCAGCCCCAGCATTTT | few | TRBJ1-5 | . | 15 | TRBV12-3/TRBV12-4
CASIADRASGNTIYF | TGTGCCAGCATCGCGGACAGGGCAAGTGGAAACACCATATATTTT | . | TRBJ1-3 | TRBD1 | 15 | TRBV28
CASTTLLDTQYF | TGTGCCAGCACCACGCTTTTGGATACGCAGTATTTT | many | TRBJ2-3 | . | 12 | TRBV28
CASSLGVLSGANVLTF | TGTGCCAGCAGTTTAGGGGTCCTCTCTGGGGCCAACGTCCTGACTTTC | few | TRBJ2-6 | . | 16 | TRBV12-3/TRBV12-4
CASSLGRQETQYF | TGTGCCAGCAGTTTGGGGCGGCAAGAGACCCAGTACTTC | many | TRBJ2-5 | . | 13 | TRBV5-1
CATSRDLVNEQFF | TGTGCCACCAGCAGAGATTTGGTCAATGAGCAGTTCTTC | many | TRBJ2-1 | . | 13 | TRBV15
CASSSTKSTGYETQYF | TGTGCCAGCAGCAGCACCAAATCGACAGGGTACGAGACCCAGTACTTC | . | TRBJ2-5 | TRBD1 | 16 | TRBV7-6
CASSVRTYEQYF | TGTGCCAGCAGTGTCCGGACCTACGAGCAGTACTTC | . | TRBJ2-7 | . | 12 | TRBV2
CASSQPGTGVYEQYF | TGTGCCAGCAGCCAACCCGGGACAGGGGTCTACGAGCAGTACTTC | many | TRBJ2-7 | TRBD1 | 15 | TRBV3-1
CASSLTPSRGREQFF | TGTGCCAGCAGCTTAACCCCTTCAAGGGGAAGGGAGCAGTTCTTC | many | TRBJ2-1 | . | 15 | TRBV7-3
CASSLGGAQETQYF | TGCGCCAGCAGCTTGGGAGGGGCCCAAGAGACCCAGTACTTC | . | TRBJ2-5 | . | 14 | TRBV5-1
CSASRDSLYEQYF | TGCAGTGCTAGCCGGGACAGCCTCTACGAGCAGTACTTC | . | TRBJ2-7 | TRBD1 | 13 | TRBV20-1
CASSEDSGAVEKLFF | TGTGCCAGCAGTGAAGACTCGGGGGCGGTTGAAAAACTGTTTTTT | many | TRBJ1-4 | . | 15 | TRBV2
CSAGVEGNTIYF | TGCAGTGCTGGAGTTGAAGGAAACACCATATATTTT | . | TRBJ1-3 | . | 12 | TRBV20-1
CASSFEFDRDTEAFF | TGTGCCAGCAGTTTCGAGTTTGACAGGGATACTGAAGCTTTCTTT | few | TRBJ1-1 | TRBD1 | 15 | TRBV11-2
CSASLTSGINEQFF | TGCAGTGCGAGCCTGACTAGCGGGATAAATGAGCAGTTCTTC | . | TRBJ2-1 | TRBD2 | 14 | TRBV20-1
CASSSKGLAGVTDTQYF | TGTGCCAGCAGCTCAAAGGGACTAGCGGGGGTGACAGATACGCAGTATTTT | . | TRBJ2-3 | TRBD2 | 17 | TRBV5-6
CSARDPLGTGELFF | TGCAGTGCTAGAGATCCCCTAGGGACCGGGGAGCTGTTTTTT | many | TRBJ2-2 | . | 14 | TRBV20-1
CASSDSGSPGEQYF | TGTGCCAGCAGTGATAGCGGGTCCCCGGGGGAGCAGTACTTC | . | TRBJ2-7 | TRBD2 | 14 | TRBV28
CASSPQGLATYEQYF | TGTGCCAGCTCACCACAGGGACTGGCAACCTACGAGCAGTACTTC | few | TRBJ2-7 | . | 15 | TRBV18
CSSRGADTQYF | TGCAGCTCACGGGGGGCAGATACGCAGTATTTT | many | TRBJ2-3 | TRBD2 | 11 | TRBV29-1
CASSSRERGEQFF | TGTGCCAGCAGCTCCAGGGAGCGGGGGGAGCAGTTCTTC | . | TRBJ2-1 | TRBD2 | 13 | TRBV7-8
CASSLPLRGSYHEQYF | TGTGCCAGCAGCTTACCCTTAAGGGGCAGCTACCACGAGCAGTACTTC | . | TRBJ2-7 | . | 16 | TRBV7-2
CASSGIGAYEQYF | TGTGCCAGCAGTGGGATTGGAGCCTACGAGCAGTACTTC | few | TRBJ2-7 | . | 13 | TRBV28